This T cell receptor beta chain was observed in a study of cytomegalovirus exposure and HLA in healthy donors. Study information: The platform used for the approximately 130 validation repertoires matched that of the approximately 620 first-cohort repertoires, a later analysis reported.

Libraries were prepared by immunoSEQ multiplex PCR; TCRdb keeps only in-frame clonotypes and omits some of them. The sample consists of 200,000 to 250,000 clones, approximately 87% of them appearing once. About this clone itself: What it binds is not known.

The CDR3 length is 17 residues. Losses at the gene ends were 0 bases for V and 1 base for J; bases not matched to a gene: 5. Germline CDR1 and CDR2: SGDLS and YYNGEE. Study results and limitations: Subsequent analysis showed first-cohort TCR clusters tending to co-occur in more than 90 validation repertoires.

The donors were part of the validation cohort, which consisted of approximately 110 subjects and was separate from the first cohort of several hundred subjects. Material for sequencing was PBMCs. V and J are TRBV9 and TRBJ2-4, with 9 nucleotides matching TRBD1. The receptor was derived from a woman in her late teens or twenties in good health and CMV-seronegative. Here the CDR3 reads CASSVGDRGSAKNIQYF. For the CDR3, the DNA is TGTGCCAGCAGCGTAGGAGACAGGGGGTCTGCCAAAAACATTCAGTACTTC.